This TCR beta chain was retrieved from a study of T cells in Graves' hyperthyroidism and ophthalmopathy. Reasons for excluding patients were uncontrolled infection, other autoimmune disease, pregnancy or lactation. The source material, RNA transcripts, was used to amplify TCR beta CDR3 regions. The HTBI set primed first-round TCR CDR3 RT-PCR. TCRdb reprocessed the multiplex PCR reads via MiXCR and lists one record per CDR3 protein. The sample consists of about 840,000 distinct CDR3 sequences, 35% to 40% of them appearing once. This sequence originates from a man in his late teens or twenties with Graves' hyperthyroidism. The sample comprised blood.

CDR3: CASSHAGGLETQYF. The CDR3 DNA reads TGTGCCAGCAGTCACGCGGGGGGCCTGGAGACCCAGTACTTC. This chain joins TRBV9 and TRBJ2-5; 8 bases line up with TRBD2. Germline V gives CDR1 SGDLS, CDR2 YYNGEE. Trimming at V came to 5 bases and at J to 5 bases, leaving 8 bases not matched to a gene. The CDR3 sequence is 14 residues long. Using reference TRBV9 and TRBJ2-5 for the parts outside the CDR3, the full variable domain is DSGVTQTPKHLITATGQRVTLRCSPRSGDLSVYWYQQSLDQGLQFLIQYYNGEERAKGNILERFSAQQFPDLHSELNLSSLELGDSALYFCASSHAGGLETQYFGPGTRLLVL.